Shown below are 27 T cell receptor beta chains from a single sample sequenced in a study of CD8 T cells in ankylosing spondylitis. TCRdb redid the calling of the 5' RACE reads with MiXCR, one entry per CDR3 protein. The sample records some 240,000 distinct CDR3 sequences, around 7.8% being singletons. The sequenced sample consisted of blood, either unsorted or a sorted T cell fraction (not recorded which). These receptors all stem from a male donor with ankylosing spondylitis or in good health (not recorded which).

The chain is built from TRBV20-1 and TRBJ2-1; the D gene is possibly TRBD2 (5 bases). The germline V gene encodes CDR1 DFQATT and CDR2 SNEGSKA (reference sequence). This CDR3 region has 18 residues. CDR3 DNA sequence: TGCTGGGCCCCGGCCGCGGGCTCCCCTCCGAGCTCCTACAATGAGCAGTTCTTC. It encodes CWAPAAGSPPSSYNEQFF.

The chain has TRBV7-9 and TRBJ2-7; D gene ambiguous. This CDR3 has 15 amino acids. Trimming cost V 5 bases and J 0 bases, with 14 bases left between them. Germline V lookup: CDR1 SEHNR, CDR2 FQNEAQ (reference sequence). CDR3 sequence (DNA): TGTGCCAGCAGCCTCCAGGCAAGTTTCTCCTACGAGCAGTACTTC. It translates to CASSLQASFSYEQYF.

This clonotype was detected ten times or more. The V call is TRBV7-3, the J call TRBJ2-2; 9 nucleotides agree with TRBD2. This CDR3 spans 14 amino acids. Germline values: CDR1 SGHTA, CDR2 FQGTGA. V gave up 2 bases and J gave up 6 bases; unmatched junction bases: 1. The CDR3 region is CASSLAGGPGELFF. The CDR3 bases are TGTGCCAGCAGCTTAGCGGGAGGGCCCGGGGAGCTGTTTTTT. Looking up the rest from reference TRBV7-3 and TRBJ2-2 gives the full variable domain: GAGVSQTPSNKVTEKGKYVELRCDPISGHTALYWYRQSLGQGPEFLIYFQGTGAADDSGLPNDRFFAVRPEGSVSTLKIQRTERGDSAVYLCASSLAGGPGELFFGEGSRLTVL.

Ten or more counts support this clonotype. The rearrangement uses TRBV5-1 and TRBJ2-3; D not certain. CDR1 SGHRS and CDR2 YFSETQ come from the germline V gene. Deletions cut 4 bases from V and 2 bases from J, with 14 bases between. The CDR3 spans 15 residues. This chain's CDR3 is CASSPLGGNTDTQYF. DNA of the CDR3: TGCGCCAGCAGCCCCCTGGGCGGCAACACAGATACGCAGTATTTT. The complete variable domain, with remaining parts taken from reference TRBV5-1 and TRBJ2-3, reads KAGVTQTPRYLIKTRGQQVTLSCSPISGHRSVSWYQQTPGQGLQFLFEYFSETQRNKGNFPGRFSGRQFSNSRSEMNVSTLELGDSALYLCASSPLGGNTDTQYFGPGTRLTVL.

This clonotype was counted ten times or more. The V and J genes are TRBV18 and TRBJ2-5; D remains unclear. Trimming took off 6 bases at V and 1 base at J, with 9 bases between the two ends. The CDR3 contains 13 residues. Germline-derived CDR1 and CDR2 are KGHSH and LQKENI. As DNA, the CDR3 is TGTGCCAGCTCTCCGACAATCCAAGAGACCCAGTACTTC. Protein sequence: CASSPTIQETQYF.

Many counts were recorded for this clonotype. The V and J genes are TRBV7-9 and TRBJ1-1; D is undetermined. The length of the CDR3 is 15 residues. Germline V CDR1 and CDR2: SEHNR, FQNEAQ (reference sequence). V was clipped by 5 bases and J by 0 bases, with 13 bases between them. CDR3 coding DNA: TGTGCCAGCAGCCCTACGGCACCCATGAACACTGAAGCTTTCTTT. Residues: CASSPTAPMNTEAFF.

The chain links TRBV30 to TRBJ1-1; no clear D. Germline CDR1 is GTSNPN and CDR2 is SVGIG (reference sequence). The CDR3 has 12 residues. V shed 5 bases and J shed 2 bases, with 9 bases lying between them. This CDR3 is CAWGRLNTEAFF. Written as DNA, the CDR3 is TGTGCCTGGGGCAGGCTAAACACTGAAGCTTTCTTT.

This clonotype was counted many times. The chain uses TRBV2 and TRBJ1-1; D call uncertain. The CDR3 is 13 amino acids. Germline-derived CDR1 and CDR2 are SNHLY and FYNNEI. Trimming removed 7 bases at V and 1 base at J, with 10 bases between. CDR3 region: CASTKDGNTEAFF. Written as DNA, the CDR3 is TGTGCCAGCACCAAGGACGGGAACACTGAAGCTTTCTTT.

This clonotype was seen repeatedly, ten times or more. The rearrangement links TRBV20-1 to TRBJ2-1; D perhaps matches TRBD2 (6 bases). V dropped 5 bases and J dropped 6 bases, with 17 bases sitting between them. The CDR3 is made up of 14 amino acids. Germline assignment: CDR1 DFQATT and CDR2 SNEGSKA (reference sequence). CDR3 nucleotides: TGCAGTGCTCCCACACTCCGGGACTCCAATGAGCAGTTCTTC. Its protein product is CSAPTLRDSNEQFF.

CDR3: CASSYSMAERPYNEQFF. CDR3 DNA: TGTGCCAGCAGTTACTCGATGGCGGAACGTCCCTACAATGAGCAGTTCTTC. V usage is TRBV6-2 or TRBV6-3 and J usage is TRBJ2-1, with D unresolved. Germline CDR1 is MNHEY and CDR2 is SVGEGT. Trimming shortened V by 0 bases and J by 2 bases, and 14 bases separated the two germline ends. This CDR3 comprises 17 residues.

The chain joins TRBV5-1 to TRBJ2-5; D gene uncertain. The CDR3 totals 12 residues. Trimming shortened V by 9 bases and J by 5 bases, and 14 bases separated the two germline ends. CDR1 is SGHRS and CDR2 is YFSETQ in the germline V gene. The DNA of the CDR3 is TGCGCCACCCCGGAGAGGCGGGAGACCCAGTACTTC. The encoded protein is CATPERRETQYF.

In its sample, this clonotype was seen many times. The chain links TRBV12-3 or TRBV12-4 to TRBJ2-5, with D unclear. V lost 5 bases and J lost 0, with 13 bases in between. The CDR3 consists of 15 residues. The CDR3 DNA reads as TGTGCCAGCAGTCCTACGCCGCGGAACCAAGAGACCCAGTACTTC. Its translation is CASSPTPRNQETQYF.

There are many counts of this clonotype. Written as DNA, the CDR3 is TGTGCCAGCAGCTCACGAAGACTAGCGGGAGGAGAGACCCAGTACTTC. Translation: CASSSRRLAGGETQYF. The chain carries TRBV7-2 and TRBJ2-5; TRBD2 agrees at 13 bases. With V trimmed by 4 bases and J by 4 bases, 6 bases remained unmatched. This CDR3 is built from 16 residues. Germline V gives CDR1 SGHTA, CDR2 FQGNSA.

J is TRBJ1-4 and V is TRBV4-3; a possible D gene is TRBD1 (5 bases). V lost 0 bases and J 8 bases, leaving 19 bases between the germline ends. The germline gives CDR1 LGHNA, CDR2 YSLEER. CDR3 length: 17 residues. Here the CDR3 reads CASSQEAHQGSGEKLFF. Here the CDR3 DNA reads TGCGCCAGCAGCCAAGAGGCCCATCAGGGTTCGGGGGAAAAACTGTTTTTT.

This clonotype has at least ten counts. The chain uses TRBV7-2 and TRBJ1-3; D gene unclear. This CDR3 region has 15 residues. Germline CDR1 is SGHTA and CDR2 is FQGNSA. V was clipped by 5 bases and J by 2 bases, with 13 bases between them. The chain's CDR3 is CASSPTGTPGNTIYF. In nucleotides, the CDR3 is TGTGCCAGCAGCCCGACTGGAACCCCTGGAAACACCATATATTTT.

V usage is TRBV4-3 and J usage is TRBJ2-1; possibly TRBD2 for D (6 bases). Trimming removed 3 bases at V and 4 bases at J, with 13 bases between. The germline V gene encodes CDR1 LGHNA and CDR2 YSLEER. The CDR3 contains 15 residues. The CDR3, as DNA: TGCGCCAGCAGCCATATGGGACTGGAATACAATGAGCAGTTCTTC. This codes for CASSHMGLEYNEQFF.

This clonotype was observed many times. The chain employs TRBV20-1 and TRBJ1-5; perhaps TRBD1 as D (5 bases). Trimming pared 5 bases from V and 2 bases from J, leaving 13 bases between. Germline assignment: CDR1 DFQATT and CDR2 SNEGSKA (reference sequence). The CDR3 sequence is 14 residues long. The CDR3, as DNA: TGCAGTGCTCAAGAAGGGGATGGCAATCAGCCCCAGCATTTT. Translating gives CSAQEGDGNQPQHF.

This clonotype occurred many times. The V and J genes are TRBV12-3 or TRBV12-4 and TRBJ1-6; perhaps TRBD1 as D (6 bases). The germline V and J ends were trimmed by 4 bases and 7 bases, with 14 bases remaining between them. This CDR3 contains 15 residues. CDR3 coding DNA: TGTGCCAGCAGTTCCCAGCCGGGACAAAATTCACCCCTCCACTTT. Translating gives CASSSQPGQNSPLHF.

This clonotype was observed at least ten times. The chain couples TRBV6-2 or TRBV6-3 to TRBJ2-1, with D perhaps TRBD1 (5 bases). Deletions cut 2 bases from V and 3 bases from J, with 14 bases between. CDR3 length: 16 residues. Germline CDR1 reads MNHEY; CDR2 reads SVGEGT. CDR3 sequence (DNA): TGTGCCAGCAGTTACATGGCAGGGAACTTCTACAATGAGCAGTTCTTC. Translated, it gives CASSYMAGNFYNEQFF.

This clonotype was counted ten times or more. The chain employs TRBV5-1 and TRBJ2-2; D may be TRBD1 (6 bases). V lost 4 bases to trimming and J lost 4 bases, with 17 bases between them. Per germline, CDR1 SGHRS and CDR2 YFSETQ. The CDR3 is made up of 16 amino acids. Here the CDR3 DNA reads TGCGCCAGCAGCCTTCGACAGGTCGGGACCACCGGGGAGCTGTTTTTT. Translated, it gives CASSLRQVGTTGELFF. Looking up the rest from reference TRBV5-1 and TRBJ2-2 gives the full variable domain: KAGVTQTPRYLIKTRGQQVTLSCSPISGHRSVSWYQQTPGQGLQFLFEYFSETQRNKGNFPGRFSGRQFSNSRSEMNVSTLELGDSALYLCASSLRQVGTTGELFFGEGSRLTVL.

This clonotype was seen repeatedly, ten times or more. The chain carries TRBV6-5 and TRBJ1-6; perhaps TRBD1 as D (6 bases). The germline V and J ends were trimmed by 2 bases and 5 bases, with 7 bases remaining between them. Looked up from germline, CDR1 is MNHEY and CDR2 is SVGAGI. This CDR3 is built from 14 residues. CDR3 protein: CASSYGGDNSPLHF. The CDR3 region has the DNA TGTGCCAGCAGTTACGGGGGCGATAATTCACCCCTCCACTTT.

This clonotype has at least ten counts. The genes are TRBV20-1 and TRBJ2-1, with D possibly being TRBD1 or TRBD2 (5 bases each). Germline-derived CDR1 and CDR2 are DFQATT and SNEGSKA (reference sequence). The CDR3 is 14 amino acids. Trimming stripped 0 bases from V and 8 bases from J, with 14 bases between. The CDR3, as DNA: TGCAGTGCTAGAGATTGGGGGTCGGCGGATGAGCAGTTCTTC. It is translated as CSARDWGSADEQFF.

The CDR3, as DNA: TGTGCCAGCAGCTTAGTCGAATCTGGAAACACCATATATTTT. It is translated as CASSLVESGNTIYF. The chain employs TRBV5-6 and TRBJ1-3, with unresolved D. Germline CDR1 SGHDT, CDR2 YYEEEE. V was clipped by 2 bases and J by 1 base, with 7 bases between them. CDR3 size: 14 residues.

The table lists this clonotype with many counts. The chain couples TRBV20-1 to TRBJ2-5, with TRBD2 matching 12 bases. The germline CDR1 and CDR2 sequences are DFQATT and SNEGSKA (reference sequence). CDR3 length equals 15 residues. V trimming: 6 bases; J trimming: 4 bases; junction bases outside the gene matches: 9. DNA of the CDR3: TGCAGTGCCCCGACGACTAGCGGGGGTGGAGAGACCCAGTACTTC. It yields the protein CSAPTTSGGGETQYF.

The rearrangement uses TRBV12-3 or TRBV12-4 and TRBJ1-3; weak D call: TRBD1 (5 bases). CDR3 length equals 13 residues. Trimming shortened V by 6 bases and J by 11 bases, and 17 bases separated the two germline ends. CDR3 in DNA: TGTGCCAGCAGAGTAAAGGGGCCGGGGGCCATATATTTT. It is translated as CASRVKGPGAIYF.

This clonotype was observed many times. This sequence joins TRBV12-3 or TRBV12-4 and TRBJ2-5, with 10 positions matching TRBD1. J was trimmed by 3 bases and V by 5 bases; bases with no gene match: 3. The CDR3 loop spans 14 amino acids. In nucleotides, the CDR3 is TGTGCCAGCAGTCCCGGGACAGGGGAAGAGACCCAGTACTTC. Its protein is CASSPGTGEETQYF.

This clonotype was seen at least ten times. This chain uses TRBV6-1 with TRBJ2-3; D is perhaps TRBD2 (5 bases). The V gene lost 6 bases and the J gene lost 1 base, with 11 bases spanning the gap. The CDR3 contains 14 residues. Germline V gene sequence: CDR1 MNHNS, CDR2 SASEGT. CDR3 loop: CASSQGRGTDTQYF. The CDR3 nucleotides read TGTGCCAGCAGCCAAGGGAGAGGCACAGATACGCAGTATTTT.